This entry concerns a single TCR beta chain. With 5 bases clipped from V and 4 bases from J, the junction kept 2 bases outside the gene matches. Per the germline V gene, CDR1 is SGHTA and CDR2 is FQGNSA. The CDR3 runs 13 residues. The record originates from a study of blood T cell repertoires in COVID-19. Study in general: Sites across the United States, Italy and Spain contributed samples from acute and convalescent COVID-19.

Generated by immunoSEQ multiplex PCR, the TCRdb table keeps only in-frame clones and is missing some. The table shows a few hundred thousand clones, with roughly 87% occurring only once. Sample: PBMCs or T cells enriched from blood (not recorded which). This chain joins TRBV7-2 and TRBJ2-5; 9 bases align to TRBD2. The TCR sequence derives from a woman aged 25 to 39 who had recovered from COVID-19. This CDR3 is CASSRRGGETQYF. DNA for the CDR3: TGTGCCAGCAGCCGGCGGGGGGGAGAGACCCAGTACTTC.